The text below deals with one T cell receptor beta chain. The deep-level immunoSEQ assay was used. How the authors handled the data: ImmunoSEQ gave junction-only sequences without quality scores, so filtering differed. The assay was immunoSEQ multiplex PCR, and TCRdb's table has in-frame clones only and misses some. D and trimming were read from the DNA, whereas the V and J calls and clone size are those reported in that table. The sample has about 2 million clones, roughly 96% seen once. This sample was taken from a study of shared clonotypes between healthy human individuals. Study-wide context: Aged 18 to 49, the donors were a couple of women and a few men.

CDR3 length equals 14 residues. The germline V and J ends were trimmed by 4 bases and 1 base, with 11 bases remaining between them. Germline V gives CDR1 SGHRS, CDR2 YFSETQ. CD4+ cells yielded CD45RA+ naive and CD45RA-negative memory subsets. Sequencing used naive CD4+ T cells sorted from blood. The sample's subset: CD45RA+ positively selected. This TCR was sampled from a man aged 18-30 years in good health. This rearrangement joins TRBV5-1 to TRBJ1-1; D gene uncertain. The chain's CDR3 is CASSESSTNTEAFF. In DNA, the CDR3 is TGCGCCAGCAGCGAGTCGTCGACGAACACTGAAGCTTTCTTT.